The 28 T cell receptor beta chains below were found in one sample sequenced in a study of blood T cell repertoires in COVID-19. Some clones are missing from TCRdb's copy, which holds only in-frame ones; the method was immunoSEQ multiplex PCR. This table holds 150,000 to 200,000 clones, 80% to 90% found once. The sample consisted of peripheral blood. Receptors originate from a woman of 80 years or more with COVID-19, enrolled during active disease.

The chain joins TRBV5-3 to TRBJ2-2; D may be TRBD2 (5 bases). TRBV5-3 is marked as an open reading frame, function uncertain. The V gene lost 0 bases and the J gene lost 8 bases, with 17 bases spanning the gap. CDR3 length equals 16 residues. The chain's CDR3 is CARSLAGKIFGGELFF. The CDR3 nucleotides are TGTGCCAGAAGCTTGGCGGGGAAGATATTTGGTGGGGAGCTGTTTTTT.

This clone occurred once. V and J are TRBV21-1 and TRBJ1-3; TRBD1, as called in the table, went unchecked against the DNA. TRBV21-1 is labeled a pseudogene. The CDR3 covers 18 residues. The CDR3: CASSNPFRQGRSGNTIYF. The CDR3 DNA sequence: TGTGCCAGCAGCAACCCGTTTAGACAGGGCCGAAGCGGAAACACCATATATTTT.

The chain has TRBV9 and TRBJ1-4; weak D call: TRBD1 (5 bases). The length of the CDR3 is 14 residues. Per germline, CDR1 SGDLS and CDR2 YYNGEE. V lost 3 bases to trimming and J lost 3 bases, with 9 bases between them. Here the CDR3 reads CASSAQGSNEKLFF. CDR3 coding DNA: TGTGCCAGCAGCGCCCAGGGCTCTAATGAAAAACTGTTTTTT.

Here the CDR3 reads CASSATGDNYGYTF. In DNA form, the CDR3 reads TGTGCCAGTAGCGCAACAGGGGACAACTATGGCTACACCTTC. The chain employs TRBV19 and TRBJ1-2; 7 bases map to TRBD1. CDR3 size: 14 residues. Trimming took 6 bases from V and 2 from J; bases not matched to a gene: 6. Germline lookup yields CDR1 LNHDA and CDR2 SQIVND (reference sequence).

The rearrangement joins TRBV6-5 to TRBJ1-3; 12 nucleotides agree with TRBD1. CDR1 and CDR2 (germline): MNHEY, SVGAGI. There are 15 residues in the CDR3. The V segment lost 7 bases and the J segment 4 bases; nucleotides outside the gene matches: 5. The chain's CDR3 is CASTGDRGQGNTIYF. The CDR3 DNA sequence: TGTGCCAGCACCGGGGACAGGGGGCAAGGAAACACCATATATTTT.

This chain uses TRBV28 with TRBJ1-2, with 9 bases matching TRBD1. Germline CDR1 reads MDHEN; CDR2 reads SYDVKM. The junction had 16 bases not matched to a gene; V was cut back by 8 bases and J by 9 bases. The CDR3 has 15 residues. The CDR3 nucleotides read TGTGCCAGCCAGGACCAAACCGGGACAGGGAAACGCTACACCTTC. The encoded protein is CASQDQTGTGKRYTF.

DNA for the CDR3: TGTGCCAGTAGTATAGAGGGCCCCAGGGGGCGCATTGACGGCTACACCTTC. As protein: CASSIEGPRGRIDGYTF. The V gene is TRBV19, the J gene TRBJ1-2, with TRBD1 matching 8 bases. The germline V gene encodes CDR1 LNHDA and CDR2 SQIVND (reference sequence). The CDR3 has 17 residues. V dropped 0 bases and J dropped 8; count of bases not matched to a gene: 14.

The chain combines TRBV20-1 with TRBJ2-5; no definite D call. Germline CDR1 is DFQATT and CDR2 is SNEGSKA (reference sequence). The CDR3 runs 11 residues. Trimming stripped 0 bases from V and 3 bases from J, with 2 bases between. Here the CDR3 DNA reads TGCAGTGCTAGAGATAAAGAGACCCAGTACTTC. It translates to CSARDKETQYF.

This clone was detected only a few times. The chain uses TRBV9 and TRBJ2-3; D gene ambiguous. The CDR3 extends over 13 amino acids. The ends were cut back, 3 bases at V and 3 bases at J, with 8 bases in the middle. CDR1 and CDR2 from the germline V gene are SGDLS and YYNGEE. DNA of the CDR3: TGTGCCAGCAGCGCCTACTTGACAGATACGCAGTATTTT. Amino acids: CASSAYLTDTQYF.

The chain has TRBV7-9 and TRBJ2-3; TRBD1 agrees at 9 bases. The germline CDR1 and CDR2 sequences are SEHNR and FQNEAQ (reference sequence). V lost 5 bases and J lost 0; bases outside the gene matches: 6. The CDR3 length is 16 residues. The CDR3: CASSTGQGWSTDTQYF. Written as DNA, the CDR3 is TGTGCCAGCAGCACCGGACAGGGGTGGAGCACAGATACGCAGTATTTT. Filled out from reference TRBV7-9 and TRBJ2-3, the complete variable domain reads DTGVSQNPRHKITKRGQNVTFRCDPISEHNRLYWYRQTLGQGPEFLTYFQNEAQLEKSRLLSDRFSAERPKGSFSTLEIQRTEQGDSAMYLCASSTGQGWSTDTQYFGPGTRLTVL.

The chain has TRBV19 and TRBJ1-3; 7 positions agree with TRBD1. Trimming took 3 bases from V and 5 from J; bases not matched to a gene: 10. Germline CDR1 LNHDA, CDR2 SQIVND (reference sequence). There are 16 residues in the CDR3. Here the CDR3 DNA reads TGTGCCAGTAGTATGGACCCCGAACAGGGGAGAAACACCATATATTTT. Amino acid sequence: CASSMDPEQGRNTIYF.

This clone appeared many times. CDR3 nucleotides: TGCGCCAGCGTTGGAGGGGCGGGCACTGAAGCTTTCTTT. Residues: CASVGGAGTEAFF. The V and J genes are TRBV5-1 and TRBJ1-1; D perhaps matches TRBD1 (5 bases). The germline CDR1 and CDR2 sequences are SGHRS and YFSETQ. Trimming took 7 bases from V and 4 from J, leaving 14 bases between them. This CDR3 is 13 amino acids long.

The CDR3: CASSVELYNEQFF. CDR3 DNA: TGTGCCAGCAGCGTAGAACTCTACAATGAGCAGTTCTTC. J is TRBJ2-1 and V is TRBV9; D not certain. Between the trimmed V and J ends, which lost 0 bases and 3 bases, there was a span of 4 bases. From germline, CDR1 is SGDLS and CDR2 YYNGEE. The CDR3 sequence is 13 residues long.

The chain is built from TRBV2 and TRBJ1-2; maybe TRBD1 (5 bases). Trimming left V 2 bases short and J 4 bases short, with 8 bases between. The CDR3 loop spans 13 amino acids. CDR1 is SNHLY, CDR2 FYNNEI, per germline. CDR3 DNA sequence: TGTGCCAGCAGTGAACAGGGCCTCTATGGCTACACCTTC. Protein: CASSEQGLYGYTF.

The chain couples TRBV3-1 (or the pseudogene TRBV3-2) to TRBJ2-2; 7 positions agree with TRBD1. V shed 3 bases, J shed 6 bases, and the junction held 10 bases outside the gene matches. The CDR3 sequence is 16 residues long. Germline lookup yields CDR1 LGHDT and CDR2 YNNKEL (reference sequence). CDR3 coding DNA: TGTGCCAGCAGCCACCTCCGACAGGGATCTGCCGGGGAGCTGTTTTTT. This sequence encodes CASSHLRQGSAGELFF.

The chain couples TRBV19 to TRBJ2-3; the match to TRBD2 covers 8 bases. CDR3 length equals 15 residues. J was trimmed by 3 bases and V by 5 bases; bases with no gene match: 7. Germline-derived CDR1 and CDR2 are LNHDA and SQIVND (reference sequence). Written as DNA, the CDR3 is TGTGCCAGTAGTCCGCCGGGACTAGGGACAGATACGCAGTATTTT. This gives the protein CASSPPGLGTDTQYF.

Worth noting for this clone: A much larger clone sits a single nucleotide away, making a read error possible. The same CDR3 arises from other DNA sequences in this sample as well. The CDR3 region has the DNA TGCGCCAGCAGCTTGGCCCCTGAGAGCTCCTACGAGCAGTACTTC. Its translation: CASSLAPESSYEQYF. The rearrangement uses TRBV5-1 and TRBJ2-7; no definite D call. This CDR3 is 15 amino acids long. Per the germline V gene, CDR1 is SGHRS and CDR2 is YFSETQ. With 0 bases removed from V and 0 bases from J, the gap between germline ends came to 10 bases.

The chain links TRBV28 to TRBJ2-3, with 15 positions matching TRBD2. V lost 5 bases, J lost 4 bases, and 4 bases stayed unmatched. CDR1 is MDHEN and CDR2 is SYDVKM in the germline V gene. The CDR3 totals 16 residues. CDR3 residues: CASSMGLAGGADTQYF. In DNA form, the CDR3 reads TGTGCCAGCAGTATGGGACTAGCGGGAGGAGCAGATACGCAGTATTTT.

CDR3 DNA: TGTGCCAGCAGTCGTCTACAGGGAAGAGATGGCTACACCTTC. Translating it yields CASSRLQGRDGYTF. The V call is TRBV7-2, the J call TRBJ1-2, with D tentatively TRBD1 (6 bases). This CDR3 region has 14 residues. V lost 6 bases, J lost 6 bases, and 17 bases lay in between. Germline loops: CDR1 SGHTA, CDR2 FQGNSA.

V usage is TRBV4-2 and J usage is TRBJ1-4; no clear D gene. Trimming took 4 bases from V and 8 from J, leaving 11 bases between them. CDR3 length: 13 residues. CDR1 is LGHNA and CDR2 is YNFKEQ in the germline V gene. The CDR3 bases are TGTGCCAGCAGCCGAGGCGCGGAAGAAAAACTGTTTTTT. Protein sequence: CASSRGAEEKLFF.

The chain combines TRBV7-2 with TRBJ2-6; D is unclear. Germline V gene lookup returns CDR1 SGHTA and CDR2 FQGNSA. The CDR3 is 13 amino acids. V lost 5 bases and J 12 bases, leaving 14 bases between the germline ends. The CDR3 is CASSPAGVVVLTF. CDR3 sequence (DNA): TGTGCCAGCAGCCCAGCTGGAGTTGTCGTCCTGACTTTC.

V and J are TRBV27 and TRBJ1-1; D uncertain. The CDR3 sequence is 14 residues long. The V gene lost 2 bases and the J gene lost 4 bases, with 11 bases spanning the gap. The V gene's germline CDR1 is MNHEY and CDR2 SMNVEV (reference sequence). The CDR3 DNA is TGTGCCAGCAGTTTAAGCCGGTACGGCACTGAAGCTTTCTTT. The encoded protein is CASSLSRYGTEAFF.

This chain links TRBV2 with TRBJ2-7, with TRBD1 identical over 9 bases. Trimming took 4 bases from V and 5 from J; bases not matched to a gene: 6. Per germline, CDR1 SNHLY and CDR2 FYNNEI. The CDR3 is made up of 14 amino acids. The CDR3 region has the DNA TGTGCCAGCAGTGGAGGGACAGGGTCCCACGAGCAGTACTTC. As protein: CASSGGTGSHEQYF.

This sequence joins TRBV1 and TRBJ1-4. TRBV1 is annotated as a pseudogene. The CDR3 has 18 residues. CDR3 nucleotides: TGCACCAGCAGCCCGAAAAGTGACCCGGGGAAGTTTAATGAAAAACTGTTTTTT. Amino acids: CTSSPKSDPGKFNEKLFF.

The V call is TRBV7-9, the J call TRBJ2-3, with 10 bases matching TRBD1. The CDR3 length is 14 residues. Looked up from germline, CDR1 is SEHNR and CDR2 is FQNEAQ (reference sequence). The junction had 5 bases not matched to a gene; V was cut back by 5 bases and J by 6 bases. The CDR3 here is CASSGKDRGDTQYF. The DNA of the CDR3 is TGTGCCAGCAGCGGGAAGGACAGGGGGGATACGCAGTATTTT.

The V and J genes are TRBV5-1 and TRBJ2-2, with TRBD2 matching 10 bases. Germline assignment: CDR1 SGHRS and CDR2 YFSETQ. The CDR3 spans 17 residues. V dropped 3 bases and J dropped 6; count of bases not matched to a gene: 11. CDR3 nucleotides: TGCGCCAGCAGCTCTCGACCAGCGGGGGGGATACCCGGGGAGCTGTTTTTT. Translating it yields CASSSRPAGGIPGELFF.

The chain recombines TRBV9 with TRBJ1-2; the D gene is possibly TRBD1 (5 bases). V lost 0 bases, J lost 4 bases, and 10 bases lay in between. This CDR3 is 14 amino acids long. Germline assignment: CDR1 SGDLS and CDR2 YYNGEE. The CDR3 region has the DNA TGTGCCAGCAGCGTAGCGGGCCAGGGCTATGGCTACACCTTC. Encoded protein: CASSVAGQGYGYTF.

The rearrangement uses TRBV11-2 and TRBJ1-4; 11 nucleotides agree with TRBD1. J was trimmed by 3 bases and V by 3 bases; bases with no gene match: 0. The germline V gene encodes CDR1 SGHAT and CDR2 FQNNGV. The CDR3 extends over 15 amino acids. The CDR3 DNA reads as TGTGCCAGCAGCTTGGGACAGGGGGCTAATGAAAAACTGTTTTTT. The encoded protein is CASSLGQGANEKLFF.